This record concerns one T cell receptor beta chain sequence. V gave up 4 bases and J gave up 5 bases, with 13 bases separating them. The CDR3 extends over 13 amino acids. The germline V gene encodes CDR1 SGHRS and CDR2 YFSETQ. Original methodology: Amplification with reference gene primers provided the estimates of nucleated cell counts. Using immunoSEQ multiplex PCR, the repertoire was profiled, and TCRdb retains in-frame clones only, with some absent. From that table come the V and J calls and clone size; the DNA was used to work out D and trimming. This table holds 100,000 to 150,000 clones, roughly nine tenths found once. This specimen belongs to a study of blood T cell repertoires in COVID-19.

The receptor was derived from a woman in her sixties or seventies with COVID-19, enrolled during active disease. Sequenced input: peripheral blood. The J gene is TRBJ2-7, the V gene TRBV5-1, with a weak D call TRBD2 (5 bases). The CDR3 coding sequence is TGCGCCAGCAGCCTAGCAGGTCCCGACGAGCAGTACTTC. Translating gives CASSLAGPDEQYF.